The next 2 T cell receptor beta chains were all read from a single sample in a study of somatic mutations in cytotoxic T cells in rheumatoid arthritis. This table comes from immunoSEQ multiplex PCR, and its TCRdb copy is limited to in-frame clones, with some not included. The data show roughly 13,000 clones, around 76% seen once. The sample consisted of CD8+ T cells sorted from blood. The source of these receptors is an adult with rheumatoid arthritis.

V gene TRBV28 combines with J gene TRBJ2-2; D gene ambiguous. V was pared by 2 bases and J by 5 bases, with 3 bases between. The CDR3 has 12 residues. Germline assignment: CDR1 MDHEN and CDR2 SYDVKM. The CDR3 DNA reads TGTGCCAGCAGTTTAAGAACCGGGGAGCTGTTTTTT. Protein: CASSLRTGELFF.

The V call is TRBV7-3, the J call TRBJ2-2, with D hard to call. Trimming removed 2 bases from V and 6 bases from J, with 7 bases in between. This CDR3 spans 13 amino acids. CDR1 is SGHTA and CDR2 is FQGTGA in the germline V gene. The CDR3 sequence: CASSLWVAGELFF. DNA of the CDR3: TGTGCCAGCAGCTTATGGGTGGCCGGGGAGCTGTTTTTT.